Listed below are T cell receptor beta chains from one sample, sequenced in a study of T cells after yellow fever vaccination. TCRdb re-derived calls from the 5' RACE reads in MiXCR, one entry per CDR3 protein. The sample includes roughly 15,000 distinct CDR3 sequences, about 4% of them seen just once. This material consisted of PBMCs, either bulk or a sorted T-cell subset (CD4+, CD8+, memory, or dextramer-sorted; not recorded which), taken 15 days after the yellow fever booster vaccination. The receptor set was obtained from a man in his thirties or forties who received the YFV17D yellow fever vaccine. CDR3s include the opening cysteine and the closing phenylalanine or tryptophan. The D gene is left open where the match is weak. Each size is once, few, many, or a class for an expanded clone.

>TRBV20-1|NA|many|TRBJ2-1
CSALLVPRATEQFF
TGCAGTGCGCTGCTGGTCCCCCGGGCTACTGAGCAGTTCTTC
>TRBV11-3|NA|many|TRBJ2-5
CASSLLTAQYF
TGTGCCAGCAGCTTGCTGACGGCCCAGTACTTC
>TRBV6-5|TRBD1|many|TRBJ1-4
CASSYRTGGSSNEKLFF
TGTGCCAGCAGTTACCGGACAGGAGGCAGTAGTAATGAAAAACTGTTTTTT
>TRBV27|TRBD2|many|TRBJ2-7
CASSISGRPYEQYF
TGTGCCAGCAGTATTAGCGGGAGGCCCTACGAGCAGTACTTC
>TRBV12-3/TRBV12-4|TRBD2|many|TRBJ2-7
CASSLSGAEQYF
TGTGCCAGCAGTTTGAGCGGGGCAGAGCAGTACTTC
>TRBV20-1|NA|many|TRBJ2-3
CSASGRGRTDTQYF
TGCAGTGCTTCCGGGAGGGGGCGCACAGATACGCAGTATTTT
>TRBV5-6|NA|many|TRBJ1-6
CASSSHHRARSPLHF
TGTGCCAGCAGCTCTCACCATCGGGCACGTTCACCCCTCCACTTT
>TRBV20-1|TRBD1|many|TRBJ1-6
CSARAGTGFASPLHF
TGCAGTGCTAGGGCGGGGACAGGGTTCGCTTCACCCCTCCACTTT
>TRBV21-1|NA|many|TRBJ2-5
CASSRLASGSPRWTQYF
TGTGCCAGCAGCAGACTAGCGAGTGGTTCCCCTAGGTGGACCCAGTACTTC
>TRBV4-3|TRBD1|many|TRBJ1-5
CASSQDDRVREPQHF
TGCGCCAGCAGCCAAGATGACAGGGTTCGAGAGCCCCAGCATTTT
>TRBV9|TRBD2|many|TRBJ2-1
CASSVEGLAGTVWVNEQFF
TGTGCCAGCAGCGTAGAGGGACTAGCGGGAACGGTCTGGGTCAATGAGCAGTTCTTC
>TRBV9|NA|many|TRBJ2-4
CASSVAEMGVGKNIQYF
TGTGCCAGCAGCGTAGCCGAGATGGGGGTTGGGAAAAACATTCAGTACTTC
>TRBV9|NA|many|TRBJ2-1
CASSPWVNKEQFF
TGTGCCAGCAGCCCATGGGTCAATAAGGAGCAGTTCTTC
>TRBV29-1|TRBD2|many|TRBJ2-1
CSAPSGRMYNEQFF
TGCAGCGCCCCTAGCGGGAGGATGTACAATGAGCAGTTCTTC